A selection of T cell receptor beta chains follows, all from one sample in a study of monozygotic twins with inflammatory bowel disease. TCRdb reanalyzed the 5' RACE reads and collapses them to one entry per CDR3 protein, without DNA. This listing includes over 350,000 distinct CDR3 sequences. The sample comprised blood. These receptors were obtained from a human donor with ulcerative colitis or Crohn's disease, or a healthy co-twin of an affected twin (not recorded which). The CDR3 runs from the conserved cysteine through the conserved F or W.

J,V,length,CDR3
TRBJ2-7,TRBV7-2,12,CASSLLAGEQYF
TRBJ1-3,TRBV12-3/TRBV12-4,14,CASSLWGIANTIYF
TRBJ1-2,TRBV7-9,17,CASSSGRTGATNYGYTF
TRBJ1-5,TRBV7-9,12,CASSLDRLPQHF
TRBJ2-7,TRBV5-5,15,CASSLVLAGSYEQYF
TRBJ2-2,TRBV9,14,CASKRGLNTGELFF
TRBJ1-6,TRBV7-2,15,CASSLGTGYNSPLHF
TRBJ2-7,TRBV29-1,15,CSARGALDSSYEQYF
TRBJ2-6,TRBV28,16,CASDSGGIAGANVLTF
TRBJ2-3,TRBV7-3,16,CASSSIGQGITDTQYF
TRBJ2-7,TRBV19,16,CASSIFHRGPTYEQYF
TRBJ1-1,TRBV6-1,14,CASRDDRVNTEAFF
TRBJ1-2,TRBV7-9,14,CASSLPQIHLGYTF
TRBJ1-3,TRBV6-2/TRBV6-3,14,CASTATGPGNTIYF
TRBJ1-2,TRBV6-6,12,CASTRANYGYTF
TRBJ1-5,TRBV19,16,CASSTNKHPSNQPQHF
TRBJ2-1,TRBV20-1,13,CRLDRGPYNEQFF
TRBJ2-7,TRBV20-1,13,CSARDSGHYEQYF
TRBJ2-3,TRBV29-1,13,CSGDTGGTDTQYF
TRBJ2-4,TRBV20-1,16,CSARGLIGDTKNIQYF
TRBJ1-1,TRBV12-3/TRBV12-4,15,CASSLAFGEPTEAFF
TRBJ2-3,TRBV5-5,18,CASSLSGLAGGLGDTQYF
TRBJ2-7,TRBV5-6,16,CASSLVETGPTYEQYF
TRBJ1-5,TRBV11-2,15,CASSLLPGRHQPQHF
TRBJ2-5,TRBV7-6,14,CASSFQGGQETQYF
TRBJ1-6,TRBV27,16,CASSPQGMSDNSPLHF
TRBJ2-5,TRBV12-3/TRBV12-4,16,CASSFPGLALQETQYF
TRBJ2-7,TRBV27,15,CASTPGGDSSYEQYF
TRBJ2-7,TRBV4-1,15,CASSQTSGGLVEQYF
TRBJ2-1,TRBV7-2,14,CASSLTTGVDEQFF
TRBJ2-4,TRBV5-1,16,CASSLDPGRSKNIQYF
TRBJ2-3,TRBV27,15,CASRMGTSSTDTQYF
TRBJ2-7,TRBV7-2,15,CASSFQAAGSYEQYF
TRBJ2-2,TRBV9,16,CASSSRLAGATGELFF
TRBJ2-3,TRBV19,18,CASSPLGKRGAATDTQYF
TRBJ2-4,TRBV18,16,CASSPRTAIAKNMQYF
TRBJ1-4,TRBV12-3/TRBV12-4,12,CASSWGQGELFF
TRBJ2-1,TRBV27,16,CASSGLAGISYNEQFF
TRBJ2-5,TRBV6-1,15,CASSKGQMGQETQYF
TRBJ2-7,TRBV12-3/TRBV12-4,16,CASSSPGTGGAYEQYF
TRBJ1-2,TRBV12-3/TRBV12-4,15,CASIRSGTGHYGYTF
TRBJ2-1,TRBV12-3/TRBV12-4,15,CASRREIAGVNEQFF
TRBJ2-7,TRBV20-1,13,CSAGGVAAYEQYF
TRBJ2-3,TRBV5-1,14,CASSLGQVTDTQYF
TRBJ2-7,TRBV29-1,16,CSVEKGWGDSSYEQYF
TRBJ1-5,TRBV12-3/TRBV12-4,11,CASSLAQPQHF
TRBJ1-1,TRBV18,15,CASSPPTGLGTEAFF
TRBJ2-3,TRBV6-5,17,CASSYSTLTSSTDTQYF
TRBJ2-2,TRBV7-3,14,CASSYNSGTGELFF
TRBJ2-5,TRBV7-2,16,CASSRTSGGGQETQYF
TRBJ2-7,TRBV6-2/TRBV6-3,14,CASTAGGLDYEQYF